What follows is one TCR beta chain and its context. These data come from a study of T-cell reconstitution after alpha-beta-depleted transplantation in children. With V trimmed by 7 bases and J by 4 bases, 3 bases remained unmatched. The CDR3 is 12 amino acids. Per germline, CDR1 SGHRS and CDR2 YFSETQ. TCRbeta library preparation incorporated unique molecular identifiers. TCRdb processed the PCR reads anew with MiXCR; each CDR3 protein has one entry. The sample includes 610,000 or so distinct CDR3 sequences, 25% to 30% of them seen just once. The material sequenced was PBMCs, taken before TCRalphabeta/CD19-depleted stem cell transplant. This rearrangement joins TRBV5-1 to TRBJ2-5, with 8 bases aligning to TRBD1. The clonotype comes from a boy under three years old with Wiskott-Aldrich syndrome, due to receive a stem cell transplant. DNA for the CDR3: TGCGCCAGCGGACAGGGTGTAGAGACCCAGTACTTC. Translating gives CASGQGVETQYF.